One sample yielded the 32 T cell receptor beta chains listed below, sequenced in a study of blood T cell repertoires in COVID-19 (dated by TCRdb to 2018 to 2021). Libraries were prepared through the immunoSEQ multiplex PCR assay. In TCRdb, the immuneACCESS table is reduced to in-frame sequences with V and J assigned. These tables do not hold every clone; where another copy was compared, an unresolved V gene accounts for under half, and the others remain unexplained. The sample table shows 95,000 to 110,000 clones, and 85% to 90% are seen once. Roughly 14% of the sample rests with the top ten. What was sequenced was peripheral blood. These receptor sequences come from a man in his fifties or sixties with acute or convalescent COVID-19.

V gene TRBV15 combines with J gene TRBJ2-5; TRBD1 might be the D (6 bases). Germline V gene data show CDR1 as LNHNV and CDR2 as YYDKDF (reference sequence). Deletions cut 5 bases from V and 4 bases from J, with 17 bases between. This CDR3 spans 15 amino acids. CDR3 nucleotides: TGTGCCACCAGCGGAGGAGTGGGGGCGGGAGAGACCCAGTACTTC. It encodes CATSGGVGAGETQYF.

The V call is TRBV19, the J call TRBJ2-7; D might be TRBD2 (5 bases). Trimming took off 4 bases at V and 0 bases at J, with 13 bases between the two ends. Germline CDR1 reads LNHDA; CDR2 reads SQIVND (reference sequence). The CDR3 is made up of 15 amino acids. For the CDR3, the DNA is TGTGCCAGTAGTACGGAGAGCGGCAGCTCCTACGAGCAGTACTTC. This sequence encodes CASSTESGSSYEQYF.

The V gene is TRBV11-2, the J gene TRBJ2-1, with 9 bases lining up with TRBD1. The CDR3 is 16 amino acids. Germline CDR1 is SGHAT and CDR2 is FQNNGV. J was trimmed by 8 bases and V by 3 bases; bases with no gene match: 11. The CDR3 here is CASSFIGGQGVDEQFF. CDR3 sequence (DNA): TGTGCCAGCAGCTTCATTGGGGGACAGGGCGTCGATGAGCAGTTCTTC.

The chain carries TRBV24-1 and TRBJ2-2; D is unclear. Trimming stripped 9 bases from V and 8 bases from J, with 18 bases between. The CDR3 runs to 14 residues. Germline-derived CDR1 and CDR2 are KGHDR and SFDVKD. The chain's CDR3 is CATGQARHGGELFF. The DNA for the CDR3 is TGTGCCACCGGCCAGGCCCGCCACGGTGGGGAGCTGTTTTTT.

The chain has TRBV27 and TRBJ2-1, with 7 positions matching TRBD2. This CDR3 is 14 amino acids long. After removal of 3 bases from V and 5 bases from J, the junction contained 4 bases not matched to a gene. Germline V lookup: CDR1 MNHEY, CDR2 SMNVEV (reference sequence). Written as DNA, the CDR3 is TGTGCCAGCAGTTTCCTAGCGGAGCACAATGAGCAGTTCTTC. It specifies CASSFLAEHNEQFF.

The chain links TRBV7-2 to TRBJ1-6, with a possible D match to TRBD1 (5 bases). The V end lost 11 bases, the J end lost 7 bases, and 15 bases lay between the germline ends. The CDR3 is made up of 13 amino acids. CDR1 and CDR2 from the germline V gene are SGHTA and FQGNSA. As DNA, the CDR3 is TGTGCCTCCACGGGACTCGACAATTCACCCCTCCACTTT. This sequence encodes CASTGLDNSPLHF. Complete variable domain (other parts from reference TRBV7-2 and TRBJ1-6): GAGVSQSPSNKVTEKGKDVELRCDPISGHTALYWYRQSLGQGLEFLIYFQGNSAPDKSGLPSDRFSAERTGGSVSTLTIQRTQQEDSAVYLCASTGLDNSPLHFGNGTRLTVT.

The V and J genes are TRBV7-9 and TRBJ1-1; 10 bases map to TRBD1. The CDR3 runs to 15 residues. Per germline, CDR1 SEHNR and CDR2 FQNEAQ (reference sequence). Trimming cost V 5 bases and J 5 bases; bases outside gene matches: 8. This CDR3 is CASSPRTGGRTEAFF. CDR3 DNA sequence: TGTGCCAGCAGCCCCAGGACAGGGGGTCGAACTGAAGCTTTCTTT.

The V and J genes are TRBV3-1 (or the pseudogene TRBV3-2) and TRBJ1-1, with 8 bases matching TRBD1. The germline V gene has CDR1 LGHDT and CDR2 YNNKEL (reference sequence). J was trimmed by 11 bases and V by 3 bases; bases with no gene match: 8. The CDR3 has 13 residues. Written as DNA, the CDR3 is TGTGCCAGCAGCCAGCGGGGCAGGGGGCATGCTTTCTTT. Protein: CASSQRGRGHAFF.

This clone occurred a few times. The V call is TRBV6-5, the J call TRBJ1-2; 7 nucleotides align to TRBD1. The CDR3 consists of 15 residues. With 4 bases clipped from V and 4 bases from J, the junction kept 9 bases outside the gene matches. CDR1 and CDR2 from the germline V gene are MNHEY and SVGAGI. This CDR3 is CASSSTGERGYGYTF. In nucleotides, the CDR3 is TGTGCCAGCAGTTCCACAGGGGAGAGGGGCTATGGCTACACCTTC.

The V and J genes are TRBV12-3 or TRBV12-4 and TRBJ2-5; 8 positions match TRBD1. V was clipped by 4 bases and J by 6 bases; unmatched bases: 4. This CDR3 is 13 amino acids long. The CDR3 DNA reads TGTGCCAGCAGTTCCCAGGGGGCAAAGACCCAGTACTTC. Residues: CASSSQGAKTQYF.

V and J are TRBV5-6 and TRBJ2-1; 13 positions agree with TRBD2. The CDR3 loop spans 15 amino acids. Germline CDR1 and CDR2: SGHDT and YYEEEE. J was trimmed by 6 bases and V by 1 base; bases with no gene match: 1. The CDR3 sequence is CASSLTSGRVNEQFF. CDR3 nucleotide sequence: TGTGCCAGCAGCTTGACTAGCGGGAGGGTCAATGAGCAGTTCTTC.

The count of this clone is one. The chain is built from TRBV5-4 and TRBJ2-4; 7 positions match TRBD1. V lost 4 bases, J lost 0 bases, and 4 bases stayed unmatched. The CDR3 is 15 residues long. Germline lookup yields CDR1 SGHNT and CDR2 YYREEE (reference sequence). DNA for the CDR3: TGTGCCAGCAGCCGGGACAGCTTAGCCAAAAACATTCAGTACTTC. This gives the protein CASSRDSLAKNIQYF.

CDR3 nucleotides: TGTGCCAGCAGTCTCACGGGACAGGGGAATCAGCCCCAGCATTTT. It specifies CASSLTGQGNQPQHF. The chain links TRBV7-8 to TRBJ1-5; 10 nucleotides align to TRBD1. V lost 6 bases and J lost 4; bases outside the gene matches: 6. The CDR3 runs to 15 residues. Germline CDR1 and CDR2: SGHVS and FQNEAQ.

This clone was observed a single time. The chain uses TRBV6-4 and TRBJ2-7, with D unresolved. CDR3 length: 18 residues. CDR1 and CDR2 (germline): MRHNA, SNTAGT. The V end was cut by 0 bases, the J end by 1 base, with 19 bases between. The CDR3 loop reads CASSDSNSRTAWSYEQYF. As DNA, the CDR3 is TGTGCCAGCAGTGACTCGAATTCGAGAACCGCTTGGTCCTACGAGCAGTACTTC.

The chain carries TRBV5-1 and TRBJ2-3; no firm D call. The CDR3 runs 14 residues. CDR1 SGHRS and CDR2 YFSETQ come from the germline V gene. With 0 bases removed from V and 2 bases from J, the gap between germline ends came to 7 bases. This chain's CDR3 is CASSLVALTDTQYF. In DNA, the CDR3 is TGCGCCAGCAGCTTGGTTGCGCTCACAGATACGCAGTATTTT.

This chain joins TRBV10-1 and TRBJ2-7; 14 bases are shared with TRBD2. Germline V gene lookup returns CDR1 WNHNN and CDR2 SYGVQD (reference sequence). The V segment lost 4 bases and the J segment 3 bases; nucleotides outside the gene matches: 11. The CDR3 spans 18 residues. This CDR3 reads CASSAPGLAGAGGYEQYF. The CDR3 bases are TGCGCCAGCAGTGCTCCGGGACTAGCGGGGGCCGGGGGCTACGAGCAGTACTTC.

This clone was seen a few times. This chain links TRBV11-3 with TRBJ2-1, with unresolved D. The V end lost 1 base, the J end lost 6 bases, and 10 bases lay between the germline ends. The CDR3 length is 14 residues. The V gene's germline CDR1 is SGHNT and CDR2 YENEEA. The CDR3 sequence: CASSLAGVVNEQFF. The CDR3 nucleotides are TGTGCCAGCAGCTTAGCAGGTGTGGTCAATGAGCAGTTCTTC.

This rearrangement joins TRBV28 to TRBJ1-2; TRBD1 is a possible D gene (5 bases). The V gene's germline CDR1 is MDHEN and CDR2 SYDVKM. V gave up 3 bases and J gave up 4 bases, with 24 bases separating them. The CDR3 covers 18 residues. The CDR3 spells CASSFRKGRTGASYGYTF. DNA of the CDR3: TGTGCCAGCAGTTTTCGCAAGGGGCGCACTGGGGCGAGCTATGGCTACACCTTC.

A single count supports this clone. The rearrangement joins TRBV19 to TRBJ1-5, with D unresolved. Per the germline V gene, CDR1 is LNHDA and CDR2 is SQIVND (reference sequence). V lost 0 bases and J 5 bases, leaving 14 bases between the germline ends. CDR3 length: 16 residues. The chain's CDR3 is CASSIDAFPVDQPQHF. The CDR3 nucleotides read TGTGCCAGTAGTATAGATGCTTTCCCAGTCGATCAGCCCCAGCATTTT.

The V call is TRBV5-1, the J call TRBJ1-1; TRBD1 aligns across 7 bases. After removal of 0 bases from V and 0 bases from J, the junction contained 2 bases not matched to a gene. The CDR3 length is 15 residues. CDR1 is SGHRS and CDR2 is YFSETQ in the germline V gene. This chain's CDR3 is CASSLGGQMNTEAFF. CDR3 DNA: TGCGCCAGCAGCTTGGGGGGACAGATGAACACTGAAGCTTTCTTT.

The CDR3 DNA reads TGTGCAAGTCGCTTAGCCTGGAGCTACGAGCAGTACTTC. Residues: CASRLAWSYEQYF. The genes are TRBV12-2 and TRBJ2-7; the table calls TRBD2, which could not be checked here. TRBV12-2 is a pseudogene segment. The CDR3 extends over 13 amino acids.

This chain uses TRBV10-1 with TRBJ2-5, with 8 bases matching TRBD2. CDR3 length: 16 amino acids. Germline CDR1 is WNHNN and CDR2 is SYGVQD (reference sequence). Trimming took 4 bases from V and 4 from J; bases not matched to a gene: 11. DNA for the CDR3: TGCGCCAGCAGTGTAATCGCGGGAGGTGAAAGAGAGACCCAGTACTTC. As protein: CASSVIAGGERETQYF.

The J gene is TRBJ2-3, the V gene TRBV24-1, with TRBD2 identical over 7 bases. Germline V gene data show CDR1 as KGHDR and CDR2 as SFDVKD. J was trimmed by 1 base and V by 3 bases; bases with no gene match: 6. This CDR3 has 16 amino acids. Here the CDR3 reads CATSDLRGEGTDTQYF. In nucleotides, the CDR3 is TGTGCCACCAGTGATCTTCGGGGGGAAGGCACAGATACGCAGTATTTT.

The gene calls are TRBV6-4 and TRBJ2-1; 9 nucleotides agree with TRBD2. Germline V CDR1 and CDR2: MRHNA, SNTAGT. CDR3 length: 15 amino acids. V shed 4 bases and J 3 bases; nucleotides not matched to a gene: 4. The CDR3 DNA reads TGTGCCAGCAGTGTTCCGACTAGCGGCTACAATGAGCAGTTCTTC. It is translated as CASSVPTSGYNEQFF.

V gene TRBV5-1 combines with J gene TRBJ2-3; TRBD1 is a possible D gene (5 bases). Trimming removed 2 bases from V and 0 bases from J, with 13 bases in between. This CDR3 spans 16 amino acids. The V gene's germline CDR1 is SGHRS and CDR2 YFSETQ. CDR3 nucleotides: TGCGCCAGCAGCTTCGCCCTCCAGGGTAGCACAGATACGCAGTATTTT. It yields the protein CASSFALQGSTDTQYF.

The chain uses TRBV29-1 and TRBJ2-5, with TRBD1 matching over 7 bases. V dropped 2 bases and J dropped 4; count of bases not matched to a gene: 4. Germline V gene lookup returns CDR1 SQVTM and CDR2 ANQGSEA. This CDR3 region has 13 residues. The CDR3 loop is CSVERDRGETQYF. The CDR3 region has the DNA TGCAGCGTTGAAAGGGACAGAGGAGAGACCCAGTACTTC.

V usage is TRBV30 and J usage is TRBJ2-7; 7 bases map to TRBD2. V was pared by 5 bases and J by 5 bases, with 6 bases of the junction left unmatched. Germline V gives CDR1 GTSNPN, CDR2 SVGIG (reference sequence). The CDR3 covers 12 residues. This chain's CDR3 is CAWSPGRDEQYF. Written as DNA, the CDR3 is TGTGCCTGGTCCCCGGGGAGGGACGAGCAGTACTTC. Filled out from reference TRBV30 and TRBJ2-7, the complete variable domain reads SQTIHQWPATLVQPVGSPLSLECTVEGTSNPNLYWYRQAAGRGLQLLFYSVGIGQISSEVPQNLSASRPQDRQFILSSKKLLLSDSGFYLCAWSPGRDEQYFGPGTRLTVT.

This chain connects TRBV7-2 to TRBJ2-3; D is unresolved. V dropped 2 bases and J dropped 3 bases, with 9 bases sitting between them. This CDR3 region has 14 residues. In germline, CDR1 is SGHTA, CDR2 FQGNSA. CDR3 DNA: TGTGCCAGCAGCTTAATAAGCCGAACAGATACGCAGTATTTT. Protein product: CASSLISRTDTQYF.

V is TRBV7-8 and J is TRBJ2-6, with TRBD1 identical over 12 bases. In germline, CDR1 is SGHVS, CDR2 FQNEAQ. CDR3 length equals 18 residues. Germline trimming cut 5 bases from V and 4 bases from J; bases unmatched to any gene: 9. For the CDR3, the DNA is TGTGCCAGCAGCGTCACCGGGACAGGGGGCTCCGGGGCCAACGTCCTGACTTTC. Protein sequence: CASSVTGTGGSGANVLTF. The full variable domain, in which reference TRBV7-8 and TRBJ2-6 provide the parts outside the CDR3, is GAGVSQSPRYKVAKRGQDVALRCDPISGHVSLFWYQQALGQGPEFLTYFQNEAQLDKSGLPSDRFFAERPEGSVSTLKIQRTQQEDSAVYLCASSVTGTGGSGANVLTFGAGSRLTVL.

The CDR3 here is CASSTNRETQYF. The CDR3 DNA is TGCGCCAGCTCGACGAACAGGGAGACCCAGTACTTC. The chain has TRBV5-1 and TRBJ2-5, with D tentatively TRBD1 (5 bases). The CDR3 covers 12 residues. Germline CDR1 reads SGHRS; CDR2 reads YFSETQ. V was shortened by 7 bases and J by 5 bases, with 12 bases between the two germline ends.

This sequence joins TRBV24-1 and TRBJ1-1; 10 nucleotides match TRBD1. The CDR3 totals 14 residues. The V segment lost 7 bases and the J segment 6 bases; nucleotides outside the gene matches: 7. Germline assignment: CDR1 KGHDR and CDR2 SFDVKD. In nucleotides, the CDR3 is TGTGCCACCAGGGGGGACAGGGGAGCTCCTGAAGCTTTCTTT. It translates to CATRGDRGAPEAFF.

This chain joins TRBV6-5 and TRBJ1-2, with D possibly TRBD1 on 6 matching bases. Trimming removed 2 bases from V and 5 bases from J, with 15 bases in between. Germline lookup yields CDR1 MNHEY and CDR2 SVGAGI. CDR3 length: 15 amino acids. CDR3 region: CASSYTRQARYGYTF. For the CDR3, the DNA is TGTGCCAGCAGTTACACCCGACAGGCGAGGTATGGCTACACCTTC.